These 19 T cell receptor beta chains originate from one sample sequenced in a study of T-cell memory formation after mild COVID-19. TCRdb reprocessed the 5' RACE reads via MiXCR and lists one record per CDR3 protein. The table includes about 560,000 distinct CDR3 sequences, 15% to 20% detected once. Sequenced: PBMCs or a T cell subset sorted from them (not recorded which). These receptors were taken from an adult woman who had mild COVID-19 (a few samples of this study predate the infection). Cell type and time point are not known.

There are a few counts of this clonotype. The J gene is TRBJ1-1, the V gene TRBV2; 8 nucleotides align to TRBD1. The V and J ends lost 8 bases and 1 base, in that order; junction bases with no gene match: 9. The CDR3 length is 15 residues. Per the germline V gene, CDR1 is SNHLY and CDR2 is FYNNEI. CDR3 sequence (DNA): TGTGCCAGCTCGGCGCAGGGGGCAAAGAACACTGAAGCTTTCTTT. Translating it yields CASSAQGAKNTEAFF.

Only a few counts were recorded for this clonotype. This chain links TRBV20-1 with TRBJ2-6; TRBD1 might be the D (5 bases). The length of the CDR3 is 20 residues. From germline, CDR1 is DFQATT and CDR2 SNEGSKA (reference sequence). V was trimmed by 0 bases and J by 0 bases, leaving 21 bases between them. The CDR3 here is CSARDHLPSRASSGANVLTF. CDR3 coding DNA: TGCAGTGCTAGAGATCATCTCCCCTCCAGGGCCAGCTCTGGGGCCAACGTCCTGACTTTC.

In its sample, this clonotype was seen a few times. This chain connects TRBV20-1 to TRBJ2-4; 8 bases are a match to TRBD1. The germline V gene has CDR1 DFQATT and CDR2 SNEGSKA (reference sequence). The CDR3 consists of 18 residues. The V and J ends lost 1 base and 0 bases, in that order; junction bases with no gene match: 11. The CDR3 DNA sequence: TGCAGTGCTAGAGTCCCGGACAGGGAGGCTCTAGCCAAAAACATTCAGTACTTC. It is translated as CSARVPDREALAKNIQYF.

This clonotype was seen a few times. The chain recombines TRBV19 with TRBJ1-5; 10 bases are a match to TRBD1. The V and J ends lost 6 bases and 0 bases, in that order; junction bases with no gene match: 14. The length of the CDR3 is 19 residues. In germline, CDR1 is LNHDA, CDR2 SQIVND (reference sequence). The CDR3 loop reads CASSQLPGQGRYSNQPQHF. The CDR3 DNA follows: TGTGCCAGTAGCCAGCTTCCGGGACAGGGGAGATATAGCAATCAGCCCCAGCATTTT.

The rearrangement joins TRBV20-1 to TRBJ2-3; the D call may be TRBD1 or TRBD2 (5 bases each). The CDR3 spans 15 residues. The V gene lost 6 bases and the J gene lost 6 bases, with 22 bases spanning the gap. The V gene's germline CDR1 is DFQATT and CDR2 SNEGSKA (reference sequence). The CDR3 reads CSALPGTEWGDTQYF. In DNA, the CDR3 is TGCAGTGCCCTACCGGGAACGGAATGGGGGGATACGCAGTATTTT.

As regards this clonotype: It is unclear where the CDR3 begins or ends on the DNA, so no DNA is shown, and the CDR3 is as TCRdb lists it. V and J are TRBV11-3 and TRBJ2-1; the table assigns TRBD2, which was not confirmed against the DNA. Termini included, the CDR3 measures 16 amino acids. CDR1 SGHNT and CDR2 YENEEA come from the germline V gene. CDR3 in amino acids: CASSFAGGIAGGQEFF.

This clonotype was recorded at least ten times. The rearrangement uses TRBV20-1 and TRBJ1-5; D call uncertain. The germline gives CDR1 DFQATT, CDR2 SNEGSKA (reference sequence). The CDR3 is 14 residues long. Trimming left V 1 base short and J 6 bases short, with 13 bases between. The CDR3 nucleotides read TGCAGTGCTAGAGCTGGGCCGGTTAGTCAGCCCCAGCATTTT. Protein product: CSARAGPVSQPQHF.

The chain links TRBV7-2 to TRBJ1-2; D gene unclear. The germline gives CDR1 SGHTA, CDR2 FQGNSA. V dropped 5 bases and J dropped 4 bases, with 11 bases sitting between them. The CDR3 has 13 amino acids. CDR3 DNA sequence: TGTGCCAGCAGCACCTCAGTCCGCTATGGCTACACCTTC. Amino acids: CASSTSVRYGYTF.

V is TRBV15 and J is TRBJ2-1; TRBD1 aligns across 7 bases. J gave up 8 bases and V 0 bases, and 7 bases lay outside the gene matches. The CDR3 runs to 15 residues. CDR1 and CDR2 from the germline V gene are LNHNV and YYDKDF (reference sequence). The CDR3 sequence is CATSRDTGTEDEQFF. CDR3 nucleotide sequence: TGTGCCACCAGCAGAGATACCGGGACAGAGGATGAGCAGTTCTTC.

This clonotype was seen more than once but under ten times. The J gene is TRBJ2-3, the V gene TRBV20-1; weak D call: TRBD2 (5 bases). Germline V CDR1 and CDR2: DFQATT, SNEGSKA (reference sequence). V dropped 0 bases and J dropped 1 base, with 14 bases sitting between them. The CDR3 runs to 16 residues. CDR3 region: CSARDRGGKGTDTQYF. For the CDR3, the DNA is TGCAGTGCTAGAGATCGGGGTGGGAAAGGCACAGATACGCAGTATTTT.

This clonotype was seen a handful of times. The chain combines TRBV20-1 with TRBJ1-2; the match to TRBD1 covers 9 bases. This CDR3 region has 14 residues. Trimming cost V 3 bases and J 3 bases; bases outside gene matches: 5. The germline CDR1 and CDR2 sequences are DFQATT and SNEGSKA (reference sequence). CDR3 residues: CSARGTGWDYGYTF. CDR3 DNA: TGCAGTGCTAGGGGGACAGGGTGGGACTATGGCTACACCTTC.

This clonotype was seen a handful of times. The CDR3 region has the DNA TGTGCCAGCAGCCCGGACAGGGAATCGGATACGCAGTATTTT. Its translation: CASSPDRESDTQYF. J is TRBJ2-3 and V is TRBV11-1; 8 bases align to TRBD1. In germline, CDR1 is SGHAT, CDR2 FQDESV (reference sequence). The V segment lost 5 bases and the J segment 6 bases; nucleotides outside the gene matches: 7. There are 14 residues in the CDR3.

The chain links TRBV25-1 to TRBJ2-7; 8 nucleotides match TRBD1. Unmatched junction bases numbered 14, after V lost 3 bases and J lost 13 bases. The germline gives CDR1 MGHDK, CDR2 SYGVNS. The CDR3 contains 14 residues. The CDR3 is CASSDRGRRGRAYF. The CDR3, as DNA: TGTGCCAGCAGTGACAGGGGGCGACGGGGAAGAGCTTACTTC.

This clonotype was counted only a few times. The rearrangement links TRBV18 to TRBJ1-1; D might be TRBD1 (5 bases). Germline V gene lookup returns CDR1 KGHSH and CDR2 LQKENI. V was cut by 6 bases and J by 5 bases, with 13 bases left in between. CDR3 size: 13 residues. The CDR3 coding sequence is TGTGCCAGCTCCTCTGCTGAGGGGACTGAAGCTTTCTTT. Its translation: CASSSAEGTEAFF.

This clonotype has just one count. V usage is TRBV24-1 and J usage is TRBJ2-5, with a weak D call TRBD2 (6 bases). The germline V gene encodes CDR1 KGHDR and CDR2 SFDVKD. Trimming shortened V by 5 bases and J by 2 bases, and 11 bases separated the two germline ends. This CDR3 contains 14 residues. The CDR3 region is CATSVGGPQETQYF. In DNA, the CDR3 is TGTGCCACCAGTGTAGGAGGGCCTCAAGAGACCCAGTACTTC.

This clonotype came up many times. The chain recombines TRBV7-9 with TRBJ2-7; D is possibly TRBD2 (5 bases). V was cut by 2 bases and J by 6 bases, with 11 bases left in between. Germline V lookup: CDR1 SEHNR, CDR2 FQNEAQ (reference sequence). The CDR3 covers 13 residues. The CDR3 sequence is CASSLSAAREQYF. For the CDR3, the DNA is TGTGCCAGCAGCTTATCAGCGGCTCGCGAGCAGTACTTC.

The chain employs TRBV3-1 and TRBJ1-2; 7 bases fit TRBD1. Germline V gene lookup returns CDR1 LGHDT and CDR2 YNNKEL (reference sequence). The V and J ends lost 4 bases and 1 base, in that order; junction bases with no gene match: 9. The CDR3 is 16 amino acids. The CDR3 nucleotides read TGTGCCAGCAGCCGACCCGGACAGGCAATTAACTATGGCTACACCTTC. It codes for CASSRPGQAINYGYTF.

V is TRBV7-9 and J is TRBJ2-1; TRBD2 aligns across 8 bases. This CDR3 has 15 amino acids. Germline-derived CDR1 and CDR2 are SEHNR and FQNEAQ (reference sequence). V was clipped by 5 bases and J by 8 bases; unmatched bases: 11. The CDR3 DNA sequence: TGTGCCAGCAGCCCTATCGGGGGGGCGCGAGATGAGCAGTTCTTC. Its protein product is CASSPIGGARDEQFF.

The chain uses TRBV9 and TRBJ2-7, with D possibly TRBD2 on 5 matching bases. There are 13 residues in the CDR3. CDR1 and CDR2 (germline): SGDLS, YYNGEE. Between the trimmed V and J ends, which lost 4 bases and 7 bases, there was a span of 15 bases. CDR3 DNA sequence: TGTGCCAGCAGCCCCGGCCGGGTAGCGGAGCAGTACTTC. Protein: CASSPGRVAEQYF.